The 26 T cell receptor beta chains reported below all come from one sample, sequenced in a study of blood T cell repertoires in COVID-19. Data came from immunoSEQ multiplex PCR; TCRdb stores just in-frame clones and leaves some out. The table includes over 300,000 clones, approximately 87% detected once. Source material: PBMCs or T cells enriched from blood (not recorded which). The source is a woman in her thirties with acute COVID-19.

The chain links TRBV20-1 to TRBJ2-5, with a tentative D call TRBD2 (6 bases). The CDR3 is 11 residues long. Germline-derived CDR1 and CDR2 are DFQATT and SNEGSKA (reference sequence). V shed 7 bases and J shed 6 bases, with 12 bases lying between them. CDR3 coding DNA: TGCAGTGGCGGGAATGCCCAGACCCAGTACTTC. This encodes CSGGNAQTQYF.

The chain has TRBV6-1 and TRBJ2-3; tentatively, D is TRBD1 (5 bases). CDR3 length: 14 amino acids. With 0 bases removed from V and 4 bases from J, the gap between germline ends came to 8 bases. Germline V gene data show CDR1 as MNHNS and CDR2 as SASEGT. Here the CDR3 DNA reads TGTGCCAGCAGTGAAGCCACAGGCCCAGATACGCAGTATTTT. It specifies CASSEATGPDTQYF.

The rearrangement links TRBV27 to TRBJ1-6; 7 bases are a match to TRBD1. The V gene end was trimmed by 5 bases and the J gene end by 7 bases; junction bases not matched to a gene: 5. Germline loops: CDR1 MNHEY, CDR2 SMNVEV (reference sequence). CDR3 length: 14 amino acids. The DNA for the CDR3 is TGTGCCAGCAGTGGACAGGTTAGGAATTCACCCCTCCACTTT. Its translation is CASSGQVRNSPLHF.

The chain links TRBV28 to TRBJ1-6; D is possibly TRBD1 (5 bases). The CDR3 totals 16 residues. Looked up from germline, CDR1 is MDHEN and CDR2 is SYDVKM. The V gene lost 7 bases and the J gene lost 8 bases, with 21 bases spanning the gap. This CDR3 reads CASIERTYVSDSPLHF. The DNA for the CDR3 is TGTGCCAGCATCGAAAGGACATACGTGTCCGATTCACCCCTCCACTTT. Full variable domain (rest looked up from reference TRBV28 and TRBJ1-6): DVKVTQSSRYLVKRTGEKVFLECVQDMDHENMFWYRQDPGLGLRLIYFSYDVKMKEKGDIPEGYSVSREKKERFSLILESASTNQTSMYLCASIERTYVSDSPLHFGNGTRLTVT.

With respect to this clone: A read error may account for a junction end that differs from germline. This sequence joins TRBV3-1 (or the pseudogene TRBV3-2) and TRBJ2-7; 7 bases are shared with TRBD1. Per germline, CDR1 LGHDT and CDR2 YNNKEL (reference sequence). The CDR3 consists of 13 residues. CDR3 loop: CASSLTSHGTVNF. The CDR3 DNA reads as TGTGCCAGCAGCCTTACTTCGCACGGGACAGTTAACTTC.

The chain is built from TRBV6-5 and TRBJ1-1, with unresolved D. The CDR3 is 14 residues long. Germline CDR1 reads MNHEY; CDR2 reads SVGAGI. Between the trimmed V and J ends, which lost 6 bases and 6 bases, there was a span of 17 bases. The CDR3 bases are TGTGCCAGCAGGCAGACTTCTTCTTTGGCTGAAGCTTTCTTT. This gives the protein CASRQTSSLAEAFF.

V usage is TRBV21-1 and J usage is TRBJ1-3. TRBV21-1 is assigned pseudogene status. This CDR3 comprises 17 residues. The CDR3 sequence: CASSKGRSQSSGNTIYF. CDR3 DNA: TGTGCCAGCAGCAAAGGTAGGAGCCAGTCGTCTGGAAACACCATATATTTT.

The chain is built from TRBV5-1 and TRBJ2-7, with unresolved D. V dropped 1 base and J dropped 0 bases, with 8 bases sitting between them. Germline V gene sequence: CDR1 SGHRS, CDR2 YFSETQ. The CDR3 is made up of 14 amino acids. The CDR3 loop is CASSLIADSYEQYF. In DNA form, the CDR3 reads TGCGCCAGCAGCTTGATAGCCGACTCCTACGAGCAGTACTTC.

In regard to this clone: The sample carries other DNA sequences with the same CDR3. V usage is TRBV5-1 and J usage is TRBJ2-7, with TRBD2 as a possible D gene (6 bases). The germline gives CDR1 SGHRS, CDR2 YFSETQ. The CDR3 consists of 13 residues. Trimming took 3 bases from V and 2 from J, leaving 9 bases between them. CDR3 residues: CASSSGLTYEQYF. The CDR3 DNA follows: TGCGCCAGCAGCTCCGGACTAACCTACGAGCAGTACTTC.

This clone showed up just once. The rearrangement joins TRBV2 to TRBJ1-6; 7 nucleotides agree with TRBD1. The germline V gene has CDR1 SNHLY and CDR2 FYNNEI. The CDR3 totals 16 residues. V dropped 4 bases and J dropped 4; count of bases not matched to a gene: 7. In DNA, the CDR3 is TGTGCCAGCAGTGGAAAGGGGGCAGGATATAATTCACCCCTCCACTTT. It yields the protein CASSGKGAGYNSPLHF.

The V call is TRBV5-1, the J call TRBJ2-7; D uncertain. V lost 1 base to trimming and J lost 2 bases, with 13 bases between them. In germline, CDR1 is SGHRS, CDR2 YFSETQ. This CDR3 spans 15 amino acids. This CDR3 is CASSLLVLSPYEQYF. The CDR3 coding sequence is TGCGCCAGCAGCTTGCTTGTCTTATCCCCCTACGAGCAGTACTTC.

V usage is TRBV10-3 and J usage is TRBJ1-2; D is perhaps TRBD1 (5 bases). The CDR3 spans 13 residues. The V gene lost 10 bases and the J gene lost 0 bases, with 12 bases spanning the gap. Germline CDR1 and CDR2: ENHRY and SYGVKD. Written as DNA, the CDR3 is TGTGCCACCCACAGGCCGGCTAACTATGGCTACACCTTC. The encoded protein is CATHRPANYGYTF.

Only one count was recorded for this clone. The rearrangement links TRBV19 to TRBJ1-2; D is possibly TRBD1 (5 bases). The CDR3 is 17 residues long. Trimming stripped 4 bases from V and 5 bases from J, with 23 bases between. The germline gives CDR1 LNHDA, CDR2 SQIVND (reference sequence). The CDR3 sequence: CASSTFPSDSYLYGYTF. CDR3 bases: TGTGCCAGTAGTACATTTCCAAGTGACAGTTATCTGTATGGCTACACCTTC.

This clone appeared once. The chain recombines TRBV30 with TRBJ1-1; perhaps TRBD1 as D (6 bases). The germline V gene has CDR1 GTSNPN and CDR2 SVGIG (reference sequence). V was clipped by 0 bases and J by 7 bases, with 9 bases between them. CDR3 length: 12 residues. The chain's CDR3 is CAWSVQGVEAFF. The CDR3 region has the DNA TGTGCCTGGAGTGTACAGGGAGTTGAAGCTTTCTTT.

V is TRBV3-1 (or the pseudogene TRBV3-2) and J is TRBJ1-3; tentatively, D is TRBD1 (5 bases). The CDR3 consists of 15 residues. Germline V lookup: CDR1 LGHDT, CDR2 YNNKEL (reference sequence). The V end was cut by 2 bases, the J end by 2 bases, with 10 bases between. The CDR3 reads CASSQLWGAGNTIYF. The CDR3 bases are TGTGCCAGCAGCCAATTGTGGGGGGCTGGAAACACCATATATTTT.

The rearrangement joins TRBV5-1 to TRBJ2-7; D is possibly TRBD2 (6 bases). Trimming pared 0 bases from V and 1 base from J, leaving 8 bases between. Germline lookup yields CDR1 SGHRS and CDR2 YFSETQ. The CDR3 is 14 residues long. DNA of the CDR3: TGCGCCAGCAGCTTGGAGGGGACTTCCTACGAGCAGTACTTC. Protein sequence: CASSLEGTSYEQYF.

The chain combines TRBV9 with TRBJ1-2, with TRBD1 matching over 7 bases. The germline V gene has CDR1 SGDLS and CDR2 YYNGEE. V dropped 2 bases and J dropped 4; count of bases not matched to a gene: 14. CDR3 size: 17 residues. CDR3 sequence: CASSVLDGPAGGYGYTF. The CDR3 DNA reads TGTGCCAGCAGCGTTCTGGACGGCCCGGCAGGGGGCTATGGCTACACCTTC.

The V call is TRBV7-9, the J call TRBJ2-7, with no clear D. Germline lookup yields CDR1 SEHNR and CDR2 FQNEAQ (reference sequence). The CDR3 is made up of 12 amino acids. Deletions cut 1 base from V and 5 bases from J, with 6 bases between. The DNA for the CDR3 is TGTGCCAGCAGCTTAGTTTCGGACGAGCAGTACTTC. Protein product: CASSLVSDEQYF.

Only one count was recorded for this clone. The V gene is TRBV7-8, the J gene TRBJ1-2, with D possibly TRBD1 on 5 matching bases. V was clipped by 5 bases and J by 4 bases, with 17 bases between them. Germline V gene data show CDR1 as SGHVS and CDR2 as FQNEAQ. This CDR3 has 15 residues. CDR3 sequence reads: CASSAYQTDSYGYTF. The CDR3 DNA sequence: TGTGCCAGCAGCGCCTACCAGACAGATTCCTATGGCTACACCTTC.

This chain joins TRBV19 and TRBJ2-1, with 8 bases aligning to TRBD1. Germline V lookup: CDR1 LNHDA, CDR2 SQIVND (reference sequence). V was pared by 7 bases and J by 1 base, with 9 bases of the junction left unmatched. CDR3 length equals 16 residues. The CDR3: CASTPRGDRSYNEQFF. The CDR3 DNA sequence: TGTGCCAGTACCCCCAGGGGGGACAGGTCCTACAATGAGCAGTTCTTC.

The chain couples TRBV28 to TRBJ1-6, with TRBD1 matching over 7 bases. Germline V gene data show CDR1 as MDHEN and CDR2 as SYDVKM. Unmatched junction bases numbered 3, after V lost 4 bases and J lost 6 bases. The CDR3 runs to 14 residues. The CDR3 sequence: CASSWRGRNSPLHF. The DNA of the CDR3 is TGTGCCAGCAGTTGGAGGGGGCGTAATTCACCCCTCCACTTT.

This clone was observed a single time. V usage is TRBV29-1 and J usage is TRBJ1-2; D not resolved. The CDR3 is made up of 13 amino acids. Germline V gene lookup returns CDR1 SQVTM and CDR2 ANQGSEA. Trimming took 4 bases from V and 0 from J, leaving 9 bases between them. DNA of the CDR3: TGCAGCGTTGCCCATTACTCTAACTATGGCTACACCTTC. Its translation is CSVAHYSNYGYTF. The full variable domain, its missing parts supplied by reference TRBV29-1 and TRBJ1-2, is SAVISQKPSRDICQRGTSLTIQCQVDSQVTMMFWYRQQPGQSLTLIATANQGSEATYESGFVIDKFPISRPNLTFSTLTVSNMSPEDSSIYLCSVAHYSNYGYTFGSGTRLTVV.

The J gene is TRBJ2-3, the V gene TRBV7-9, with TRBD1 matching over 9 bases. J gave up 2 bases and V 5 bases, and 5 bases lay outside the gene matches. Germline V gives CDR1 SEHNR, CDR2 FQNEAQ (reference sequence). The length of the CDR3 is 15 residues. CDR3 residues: CASSPQGALTDTQYF. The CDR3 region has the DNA TGTGCCAGCAGCCCACAGGGGGCCCTCACAGATACGCAGTATTTT.

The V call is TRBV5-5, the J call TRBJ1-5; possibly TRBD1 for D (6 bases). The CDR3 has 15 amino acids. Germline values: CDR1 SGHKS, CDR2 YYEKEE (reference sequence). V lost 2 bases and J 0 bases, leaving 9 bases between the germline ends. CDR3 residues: CASSFRTDSNQPQHF. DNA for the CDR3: TGTGCCAGCAGCTTTAGGACAGATAGCAATCAGCCCCAGCATTTT.

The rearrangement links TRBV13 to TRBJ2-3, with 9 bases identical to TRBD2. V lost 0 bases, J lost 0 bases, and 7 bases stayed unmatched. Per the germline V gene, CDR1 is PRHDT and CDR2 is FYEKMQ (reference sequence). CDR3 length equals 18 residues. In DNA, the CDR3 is TGTGCCAGCAGCTTAGGGGCGGGGGGGCCGATCAGCACAGATACGCAGTATTTT. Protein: CASSLGAGGPISTDTQYF.

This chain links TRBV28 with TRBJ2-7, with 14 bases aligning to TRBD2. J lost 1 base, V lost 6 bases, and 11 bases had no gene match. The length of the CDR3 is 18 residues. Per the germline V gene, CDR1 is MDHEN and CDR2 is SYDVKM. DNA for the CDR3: TGTGCCAGCAGCCTTGGACTAGCGGGGGGTCGGGCTTCCTACGAGCAGTACTTC. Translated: CASSLGLAGGRASYEQYF.